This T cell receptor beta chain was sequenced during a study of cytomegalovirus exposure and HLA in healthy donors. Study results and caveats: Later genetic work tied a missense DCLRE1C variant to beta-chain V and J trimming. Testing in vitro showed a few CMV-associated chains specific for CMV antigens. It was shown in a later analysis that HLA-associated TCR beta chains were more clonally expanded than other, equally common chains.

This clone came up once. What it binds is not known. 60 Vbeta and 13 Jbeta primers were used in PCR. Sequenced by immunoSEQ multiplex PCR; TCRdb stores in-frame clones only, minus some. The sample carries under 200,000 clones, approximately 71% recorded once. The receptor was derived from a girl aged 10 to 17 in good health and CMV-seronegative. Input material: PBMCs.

As DNA, the CDR3 is TGTGCCAGCAGTCCGGGACAGGGCATCTATGGCTACACCTTC. Protein: CASSPGQGIYGYTF. The J gene is TRBJ1-2, the V gene TRBV7-3, with 9 bases that match TRBD1. The V gene end was trimmed by 6 bases and the J gene end by 4 bases; junction bases not matched to a gene: 6. The CDR3 is 14 amino acids. Germline V lookup: CDR1 SGHTA, CDR2 FQGTGA. Together with reference TRBV7-3 and TRBJ1-2, the CDR3 gives the full variable domain: GAGVSQTPSNKVTEKGKYVELRCDPISGHTALYWYRQSLGQGPEFLIYFQGTGAADDSGLPNDRFFAVRPEGSVSTLKIQRTERGDSAVYLCASSPGQGIYGYTFGSGTRLTVV.